The rows below give T cell receptor beta chains drawn from one sample of a study of blood T cell repertoires in COVID-19. Assay used: immunoSEQ multiplex PCR; TCRdb lists only in-frame clones, some missing. The table lists 150,000 to 200,000 clones, around 76% of them singletons. The sample taken for sequencing was PBMCs or T cells enriched from blood (not recorded which). The receptors stem from a woman aged 50 to 60 with acute COVID-19. Each CDR3 is given with its conserved first and last residue. A D gene is named only where the DNA matches it firmly. Not all rows give a size; the values are once, few, many and, for expanded clones, a class.

j_call	d_call	clone_size	v_call	cdr3_aa	cdr3_nt
TRBJ1-5	TRBD1	NA	TRBV2	CASSVGQGRGQPQHF	TGTGCCAGCAGTGTGGGACAGGGGAGGGGCCAGCCCCAGCATTTT
TRBJ2-1	TRBD1	NA	TRBV2	CASSDQGAFEQFF	TGTGCCAGCAGTGACCAGGGGGCTTTTGAGCAGTTCTTC
TRBJ1-5	TRBD1	NA	TRBV7-8	CASSPDRGARNQPQHF	TGTGCCAGCAGCCCCGACAGGGGAGCTCGCAATCAGCCCCAGCATTTT
TRBJ1-5	NA	NA	TRBV7-9	CASSSGGGVGQPQHF	TGTGCCAGCAGCTCTGGGGGGGGTGTAGGTCAGCCCCAGCATTTT
TRBJ1-6	TRBD1	NA	TRBV7-8	CASSAGQGGRSYNSPLHF	TGTGCCAGCAGCGCGGGACAGGGGGGGAGGTCCTATAATTCACCCCTCCACTTT
TRBJ2-1	TRBD2	NA	TRBV6-6	CASRLAGAANEQFF	TGTGCCAGCAGGCTAGCGGGGGCCGCCAATGAGCAGTTCTTC
TRBJ1-1	NA	NA	TRBV28	CASSGRYAFF	TGTGCCAGCAGCGGGAGGTACGCTTTCTTT
TRBJ2-3	NA	NA	TRBV6-6	CATKAGGLTDTQYF	TGTGCCACCAAAGCTGGGGGCCTCACAGATACGCAGTATTTT
TRBJ2-1	NA	NA	TRBV19	CASSITAIEQFF	TGTGCCAGTAGTATAACAGCCATTGAGCAGTTCTTC
TRBJ2-1	TRBD2	NA	TRBV11-2	CASSPHGGGYNEQFF	TGTGCCAGCAGCCCCCACGGGGGGGGATACAATGAGCAGTTCTTC
TRBJ1-2	NA	NA	TRBV28	CASRTLRVVRVDANYGYTF	TGTGCCAGCAGGACTTTAAGGGTGGTCAGGGTGGATGCTAACTATGGCTACACCTTC
TRBJ1-1	NA	few	TRBV6-5	CASSLRWSSGTEAFF	TGTGCCAGCAGTCTCCGGTGGTCCTCGGGGACTGAAGCTTTCTTT
TRBJ2-5	NA	NA	TRBV7-7	CASSTASGKTQYF	TGTGCTAGCAGTACCGCGTCGGGAAAGACCCAGTACTTC
TRBJ2-3	TRBD2	NA	TRBV6-4	CASSSLGGVGDTQYF	TGTGCCAGCAGTAGCCTCGGGGGGGTCGGGGATACGCAGTATTTT
TRBJ1-3	TRBD1	NA	TRBV5-1	CASSLEGQGIGNTIYF	TGCGCCAGCAGCTTGGAGGGACAGGGGATCGGAAACACCATATATTTT